The present T cell receptor beta chain was sequenced within a study of shared clonotypes between healthy human individuals. This clone was observed a single time. Its specificity is not known. Findings of the study overall: Large depth notwithstanding, sorted-subset sequencing proved incomplete by rarefaction. Among a few donors, roughly 5% of naive CD4 clonotypes were found in common. Naive subsets typically showed greater estimated richness than memory subsets.

The method was immunoSEQ multiplex PCR; TCRdb's version includes in-frame clones alone and lacks a portion of them. The sample shows about 1.1 million clones, 75% to 80% of them seen only once. The source is a young man in good health. Some clones in this sample may be carry-over from other donors' samples. Material for sequencing was memory CD4+ T cells from PBMCs. Subset in this sample: CD45RA-negative fraction.

CDR3 bases: TGCAGCACACCCGGCACAGGGACCTCTAGGGGTTCACCCCTCCACTTT. Translated, it gives CSTPGTGTSRGSPLHF. The rearrangement links TRBV29-1 to TRBJ1-6; tentatively, D is TRBD1 (6 bases). The CDR3 has 16 residues. The V end lost 8 bases, the J end lost 9 bases, and 26 bases lay between the germline ends. CDR1 SQVTM and CDR2 ANQGSEA come from the germline V gene.